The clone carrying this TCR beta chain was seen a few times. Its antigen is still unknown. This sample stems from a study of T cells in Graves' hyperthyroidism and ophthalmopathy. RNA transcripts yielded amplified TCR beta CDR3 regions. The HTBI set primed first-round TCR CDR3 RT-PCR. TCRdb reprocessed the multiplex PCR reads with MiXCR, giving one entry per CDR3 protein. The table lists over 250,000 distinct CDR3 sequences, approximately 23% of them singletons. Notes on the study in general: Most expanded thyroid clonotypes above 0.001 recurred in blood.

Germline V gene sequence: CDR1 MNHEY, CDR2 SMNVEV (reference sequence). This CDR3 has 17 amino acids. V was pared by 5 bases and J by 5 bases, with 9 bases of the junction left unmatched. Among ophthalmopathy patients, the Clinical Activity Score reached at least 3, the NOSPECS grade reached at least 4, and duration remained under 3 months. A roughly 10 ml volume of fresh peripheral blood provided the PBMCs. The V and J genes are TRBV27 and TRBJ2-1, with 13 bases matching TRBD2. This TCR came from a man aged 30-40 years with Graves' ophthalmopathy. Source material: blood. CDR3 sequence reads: CASSGTSGEINHNEQFF. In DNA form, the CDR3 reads TGTGCCAGCAGTGGGACTAGCGGGGAGATCAACCACAATGAGCAGTTCTTC.